Listed here are 25 T cell receptor beta chains from one sample, sequenced in a study of blood T cells in healthy people across ages. Using a J-beta primer mix together with a sample-barcoded 5' primer, a second PCR was run for roughly 6 to 12 cycles. TCRdb independently ran MiXCR on the 5' RACE reads; one entry per CDR3 protein. The sample has roughly 1,000,000 distinct CDR3 sequences; 25% are singletons. These data were also reused for a study on T cells of mothers and their children.

The sequenced sample consisted of blood. The receptors here all came from a girl aged 2 to 9 in good health.

V is TRBV4-2 and J is TRBJ2-5; 9 bases fit TRBD1. Trimming removed 2 bases from V and 2 bases from J; junction bases left unmatched: 12. Per germline, CDR1 LGHNA and CDR2 YNFKEQ. The CDR3 contains 18 residues. CDR3 bases: TGTGCCAGCAGCCAACCGCCTGGTACAGGGGGCTTACAAGAGACCCAGTACTTC. Translation: CASSQPPGTGGLQETQYF.

V and J are TRBV6-6 and TRBJ2-7; 8 bases agree with TRBD1. Germline assignment: CDR1 MNHNY and CDR2 SVGAGI (reference sequence). V was pared by 6 bases and J by 2 bases, with 9 bases of the junction left unmatched. The CDR3 extends over 15 amino acids. As DNA, the CDR3 is TGTGCCAGCAGAGAACCGGGACAGGAGGCCTACGAGCAGTACTTC. Encoded protein: CASREPGQEAYEQYF.

The chain has TRBV29-1 and TRBJ2-5; no firm D call. V lost 5 bases and J lost 4, with 8 bases in between. The CDR3 runs 11 residues. Germline values: CDR1 SQVTM, CDR2 ANQGSEA. CDR3 loop: CSVYGAETQYF. Written as DNA, the CDR3 is TGCAGCGTTTACGGTGCAGAGACCCAGTACTTC.

For the CDR3, the DNA is TGCAGCGTTGAATTGAGGGCCAAAAACATTCAGTACTTC. It is translated as CSVELRAKNIQYF. The J gene is TRBJ2-4, the V gene TRBV29-1; D gene unclear. The germline gives CDR1 SQVTM, CDR2 ANQGSEA. The V gene lost 2 bases and the J gene lost 1 base, with 6 bases spanning the gap. The CDR3 has 13 residues.

The chain joins TRBV5-1 to TRBJ2-1, with D uncertain. Germline-derived CDR1 and CDR2 are SGHRS and YFSETQ. The CDR3 extends over 14 amino acids. V lost 4 bases and J lost 4, with 12 bases in between. CDR3: CASSLTDRYNEQFF. The CDR3 region has the DNA TGCGCCAGCAGCCTCACCGACCGGTACAATGAGCAGTTCTTC.

The CDR3 loop reads CATSPPGGEQFF. The CDR3 region has the DNA TGTGCCACCAGCCCACCAGGTGGTGAGCAGTTCTTC. The gene calls are TRBV24-1 and TRBJ2-1; D is unclear. Germline V gene sequence: CDR1 KGHDR, CDR2 SFDVKD. Trimming took off 7 bases at V and 9 bases at J, with 12 bases between the two ends. CDR3 size: 12 residues.

This clonotype is a singleton in its sample. This chain links TRBV7-3 with TRBJ1-6; D not certain. Trimming left V 8 bases short and J 9 bases short, with 17 bases between. The CDR3 consists of 14 residues. Germline CDR1 and CDR2: SGHTA and FQGTGA. The chain's CDR3 is CASVGEGGFSPLHF. Written as DNA, the CDR3 is TGTGCCAGCGTCGGGGAGGGAGGGTTTTCACCCCTCCACTTT.

The V call is TRBV7-9, the J call TRBJ2-7, with 10 nucleotides matching TRBD2. The closer fit of TRBJ2-1 to the DNA end suggests the J call may be wrong. CDR3 length equals 15 residues. Germline V gives CDR1 SEHNR, CDR2 FQNEAQ (reference sequence). The CDR3 here is CASELAGKSYNEQFF. CDR3 sequence (DNA): TGTGCCAGCGAACTAGCGGGGAAATCCTACAATGAGCAGTTCTTC.

This clonotype appeared a few times. The chain combines TRBV5-4 with TRBJ2-1; D is unclear. V gave up 2 bases and J gave up 10 bases, with 19 bases separating them. Per the germline V gene, CDR1 is SGHNT and CDR2 is YYREEE (reference sequence). The CDR3 spans 15 residues. The chain's CDR3 is CASSLGHPSRTEQFF. As DNA, the CDR3 is TGTGCCAGCAGCTTAGGTCACCCATCTAGGACGGAGCAGTTCTTC.

This clonotype has a handful of counts. V and J are TRBV4-1 and TRBJ2-5; TRBD1 or TRBD2 may be the D gene (6 bases each). Germline CDR1 reads MGHRA; CDR2 reads YSYEKL. The CDR3 is 13 residues long. The ends were cut back, 2 bases at V and 11 bases at J, with 15 bases in the middle. The CDR3, as DNA: TGCGCCAGCAGCCAAATAGGGGGGAGAGAGCAGTACTTC. Amino acids: CASSQIGGREQYF.

This chain connects TRBV20-1 to TRBJ2-5; the D call may be TRBD1 or TRBD2 (5 bases each). TRBJ2-7 matches the DNA end more closely, so the J call is doubtful. Germline V CDR1 and CDR2: DFQATT, SNEGSKA (reference sequence). The CDR3 has 13 residues. The CDR3 is CSARGGNYYEQYF. The CDR3 nucleotides read TGCAGTGCTAGAGGGGGGAATTATTACGAGCAGTACTTC.

The chain is built from TRBV7-9 and TRBJ2-1; D perhaps matches TRBD2 (5 bases). This CDR3 is built from 16 residues. Germline V gives CDR1 SEHNR, CDR2 FQNEAQ (reference sequence). The V gene lost 6 bases and the J gene lost 6 bases, with 21 bases spanning the gap. CDR3 residues: CASRPPAEHLINEQFF. The CDR3 bases are TGTGCCAGCAGACCCCCAGCGGAGCACCTCATCAATGAGCAGTTCTTC.

The rearrangement uses TRBV5-6 and TRBJ1-2; TRBD1 might be the D (5 bases). The CDR3 totals 14 residues. The germline V gene encodes CDR1 SGHDT and CDR2 YYEEEE. V was trimmed by 5 bases and J by 0 bases, leaving 11 bases between them. CDR3 DNA: TGTGCCAGCAGTAAGATCAGGGCTAACTATGGCTACACCTTC. Translating gives CASSKIRANYGYTF.

The V gene is TRBV7-6, the J gene TRBJ2-1, with D perhaps TRBD2 (6 bases). This CDR3 region has 14 residues. The germline V gene has CDR1 SGHVS and CDR2 FNYEAQ. V was clipped by 7 bases and J by 6 bases, with 16 bases between them. In DNA, the CDR3 is TGTGCCAGCACCGCGCGGGGTTTGGTCAATGAGCAGTTCTTC. Residues: CASTARGLVNEQFF.

The chain combines TRBV7-8 with TRBJ2-5; D remains ambiguous. The V end was cut by 5 bases, the J end by 2 bases, with 12 bases between. Germline lookup yields CDR1 SGHVS and CDR2 FQNEAQ. The CDR3 spans 14 residues. The DNA of the CDR3 is TGTGCCAGCAGCCGAGACCCTTCTCAAGAGACCCAGTACTTC. Translating gives CASSRDPSQETQYF.

As for this clonotype: Germline is not matched at one junction end, which may reflect a read error. This chain links TRBV11-2 with TRBJ1-1; weak D call: TRBD1 (5 bases). The germline V gene encodes CDR1 SGHAT and CDR2 FQNNGV. This CDR3 region has 13 residues. In nucleotides, the CDR3 is TGTGCCAGCAGCTTAGGTTCTGGGGCTGACGCTTTCTTT. Translation gives CASSLGSGADAFF. Variable domain in full (rest from reference TRBV11-2 and TRBJ1-1): EAGVAQSPRYKIIEKRQSVAFWCNPISGHATLYWYQQILGQGPKLLIQFQNNGVVDDSQLPKDRFSAERLKGVDSTLKIQPAKLEDSAVYLCASSLGSGADAFFGQGTRLTVV.

The V gene is TRBV2, the J gene TRBJ2-2, with D perhaps TRBD1 (6 bases). The ends were cut back, 3 bases at V and 4 bases at J, with 15 bases in the middle. Germline CDR1 and CDR2: SNHLY and FYNNEI. The CDR3 contains 16 residues. The CDR3 DNA is TGTGCCAGCAGTGAGGAAGGGGGTAGCAGCACCGGGGAGCTGTTTTTT. It encodes CASSEEGGSSTGELFF.

This clonotype was observed a few times. V usage is TRBV28 and J usage is TRBJ2-5, with TRBD1 as a possible D gene (6 bases). TRBJ2-1 matches the DNA end more closely, so the J call is doubtful. The germline gives CDR1 MDHEN, CDR2 SYDVKM. The CDR3 loop spans 15 amino acids. The CDR3, as DNA: TGTGCCAGCAGCAATACAGGGAAGGGGCACAATGAGCAGTTCTTC. Translation: CASSNTGKGHNEQFF.

The chain links TRBV29-1 to TRBJ2-5; D may be TRBD1 (6 bases). From germline, CDR1 is SQVTM and CDR2 ANQGSEA. V was cut by 3 bases and J by 3 bases, with 11 bases left in between. This CDR3 is built from 13 residues. CDR3 sequence: CSVDPWTEETQYF. The CDR3 region has the DNA TGCAGCGTTGACCCTTGGACAGAAGAGACCCAGTACTTC.

In its sample, this clonotype was seen a few times. The chain combines TRBV4-1 with TRBJ1-2; D is uncertain. Trimming cost V 0 bases and J 4 bases, with 12 bases left between them. Germline lookup yields CDR1 MGHRA and CDR2 YSYEKL. This CDR3 comprises 15 residues. The DNA for the CDR3 is TGCGCCAGCAGCCAAGAAAAGGGCATCTCCTATGGCTACACCTTC. It is translated as CASSQEKGISYGYTF.

The sample holds a few counts of this clonotype. The chain uses TRBV2 and TRBJ2-5, with a tentative D call TRBD2 (7 bases). This CDR3 spans 18 amino acids. V dropped 4 bases and J dropped 5 bases, with 26 bases sitting between them. Germline lookup yields CDR1 SNHLY and CDR2 FYNNEI. CDR3 DNA sequence: TGTGCCAGCAGTGCCTCTCGGGGGGCTCAGGGGTGGATGGAGACCCAGTACTTC. This translates into CASSASRGAQGWMETQYF.

On this clonotype: Relative to the germline gene, one junction end is altered; a read error may explain this. The chain uses TRBV10-3 and TRBJ2-5; D call uncertain. TRBJ2-1 matches the DNA end more closely, so the J call is doubtful. This CDR3 spans 13 amino acids. Germline lookup yields CDR1 ENHRY and CDR2 SYGVKD. The CDR3 loop reads CAISESFENGQFF. The CDR3 nucleotides read TGTGCCATCAGTGAGTCGTTTGAAAATGGGCAGTTCTTC.

The V and J genes are TRBV11-2 and TRBJ2-1; 11 bases line up with TRBD2. The J call may be incorrect, as the DNA end agrees better with TRBJ2-5. The CDR3 length is 14 residues. CDR1 is SGHAT, CDR2 FQNNGV, per germline. CDR3 amino acids: CASSWLAGGETQYF. The CDR3 nucleotides read TGTGCCAGCAGCTGGCTAGCGGGGGGTGAGACCCAGTACTTC.

This clonotype turned up a few times. The rearrangement links TRBV12-5 to TRBJ2-2, with D hard to call. CDR1 is LGHNT and CDR2 is FRNRAP in the germline V gene. V lost 5 bases to trimming and J lost 6 bases, with 10 bases between them. This CDR3 is 13 amino acids long. The CDR3 loop is CASGPPKAGELFF. The CDR3 bases are TGTGCTAGTGGTCCCCCTAAGGCCGGGGAGCTGTTTTTT.

The sample holds one count of this clonotype. This chain joins TRBV13 and TRBJ2-7; possible D gene TRBD1, 5 bases. In germline, CDR1 is PRHDT, CDR2 FYEKMQ (reference sequence). This CDR3 region has 16 residues. Trimming pared 5 bases from V and 4 bases from J, leaving 21 bases between. The CDR3 loop reads CASSMMTAPTSYEQYF. DNA for the CDR3: TGTGCCAGCAGCATGATGACAGCTCCCACTTCTTACGAGCAGTACTTC.